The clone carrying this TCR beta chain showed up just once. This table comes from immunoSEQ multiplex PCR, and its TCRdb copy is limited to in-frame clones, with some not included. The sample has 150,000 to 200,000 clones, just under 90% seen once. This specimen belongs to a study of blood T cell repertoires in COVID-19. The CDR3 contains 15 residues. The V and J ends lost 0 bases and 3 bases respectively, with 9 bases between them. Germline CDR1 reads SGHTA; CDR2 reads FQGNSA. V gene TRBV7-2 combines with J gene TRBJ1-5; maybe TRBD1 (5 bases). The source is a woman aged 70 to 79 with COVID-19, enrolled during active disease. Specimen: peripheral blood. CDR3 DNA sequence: TGTGCCAGCAGCTTAGCGGGGGGTCCCAATCAGCCCCAGCATTTT. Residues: CASSLAGGPNQPQHF. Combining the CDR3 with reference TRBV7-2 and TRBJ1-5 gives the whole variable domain GAGVSQSPSNKVTEKGKDVELRCDPISGHTALYWYRQSLGQGLEFLIYFQGNSAPDKSGLPSDRFSAERTGGSVSTLTIQRTQQEDSAVYLCASSLAGGPNQPQHFGDGTRLSIL.